This paragraph covers one T cell receptor beta chain sequence. As originally analysed: How many nucleated cells were present was estimated from reference gene primer amplification. Assay used: immunoSEQ multiplex PCR; TCRdb lists only in-frame clones, some missing. V and J calls and clone size follow that table, whereas D and trimming were derived from the DNA. The table lists some 42,000 clones, about 85% of them singletons. The sample belongs to a study of blood T cell repertoires in COVID-19. Study-wide context: Samples taken during acute and convalescent COVID-19 were collected in the United States, Italy and Spain. T cells, B-cell-depleted T cells, or PBMCs supplied cDNA or gDNA.

Germline lookup yields CDR1 KGHDR and CDR2 SFDVKD. The CDR3 totals 15 residues. With 4 bases removed from V and 0 bases from J, the gap between germline ends came to 6 bases. Specimen: peripheral blood. The chain has TRBV24-1 and TRBJ2-6; TRBD1 might be the D (6 bases). This receptor was obtained from a man aged 50 to 59 with active COVID-19. DNA for the CDR3: TGTGCCACCAGTGACAGGGGCTCTGGGGCCAACGTCCTGACTTTC. It encodes CATSDRGSGANVLTF.